Listed below are T cell receptor beta chains from one sample, sequenced in a study of blood T cell repertoires in COVID-19. This table comes from immunoSEQ multiplex PCR, and its TCRdb copy is limited to in-frame clones, with some not included. The sample carries more than 90,000 clones, 82% recorded once. Sequencing was carried out using peripheral blood. The receptors here all came from a man aged 65 to 79 with acute or convalescent COVID-19. CDR3s leave out the opening cysteine and the closing phenylalanine or tryptophan. Where a row states a size, it is once, few, many or the class of an expanded clone; other rows omit it.

CDR3 length	V gene	clone size	J gene	CDR3 protein
13	TRBV5-6	few	TRBJ1-2	ASSPERGFRDGYT
13	TRBV3-1/TRBV3-2	-	TRBJ2-7	ASSQAEGLAYEQY
13	TRBV9	few	TRBJ1-1	ASSVTGGGDTEAF
17	TRBV6-4	-	TRBJ2-1	ASSAAAGGAISSYNEQF
14	TRBV19	-	TRBJ1-5	ASSNRDRGLAQPQH
11	TRBV5-1	-	TRBJ2-1	ASSPGQGWVQF
13	TRBV11-3	-	TRBJ1-6	ASSTSGTGTSPLH
13	TRBV27	-	TRBJ1-1	ASSLSVSYNTEAF
12	TRBV19	few	TRBJ1-1	ASSPTGYNTEAF
14	TRBV9	-	TRBJ1-3	ASSVDLVSSGNTIY
11	TRBV7-3	-	TRBJ2-7	ASSHLQGYEQY
13	TRBV3-1/TRBV3-2	-	TRBJ2-3	ASSQRAGTTDTQY
13	TRBV5-1	once	TRBJ2-2	ASSLLTGSTGELF
14	TRBV7-3	once	TRBJ2-1	ASSPVSTGGHNEQF
11	TRBV24-1	-	TRBJ2-7	ATSDRGHDEQY
13	TRBV6-5	few	TRBJ1-5	ASSPRGGENQPQH
12	TRBV30	few	TRBJ2-1	AGLPSRSYNEQF
12	TRBV5-1	-	TRBJ1-1	ASSLGVANTEAF
12	TRBV6-5	-	TRBJ2-7	ASWSARRNDEQY
14	TRBV4-2	-	TRBJ2-1	ASSQDGLAGRYEQF
11	TRBV30	few	TRBJ1-4	ASKGIANEKLF
13	TRBV4-2	-	TRBJ2-1	ASSQRLAGDTEQF
12	TRBV5-8	-	TRBJ2-7	ASSLVTGTYEQY